The 30 T cell receptor beta chains in this list originate from one sample, sequenced in a study of somatic mutations in cytotoxic T cells in rheumatoid arthritis (dated by TCRdb to the late 2010s). The library was prepared using the immunoSEQ multiplex PCR assay. Drawn from immuneACCESS, this table holds only the in-frame rearrangements with V and J called that TCRdb kept. Clones are partly lost; checked studies trace under half to an unresolved V gene and leave the rest unexplained. For this sample the table gives more than 10,000 clones, of which roughly 68% were detected only once. Clones ranked in the top ten supply around 38% of the sample. Material for sequencing was CD8+ T cells sorted from blood. The receptors here all came from a man between 60 and 75 years old in good health.

V usage is TRBV13 and J usage is TRBJ1-2, with TRBD1 as a possible D gene (5 bases). Trimming shortened V by 2 bases and J by 2 bases, and 9 bases separated the two germline ends. The germline CDR1 and CDR2 sequences are PRHDT and FYEKMQ (reference sequence). This CDR3 has 14 amino acids. CDR3 region: CASSLSRGNYGYTF. The DNA of the CDR3 is TGTGCCAGCAGCTTATCCCGGGGGAACTATGGCTACACCTTC.

CDR3 loop: CASSAHPDRGYEQYF. For the CDR3, the DNA is TGTGCCAGCAGCGCCCACCCGGACAGGGGCTACGAGCAGTACTTC. This chain connects TRBV9 to TRBJ2-7, with 9 bases aligning to TRBD1. Germline CDR1 is SGDLS and CDR2 is YYNGEE. The V gene end was trimmed by 3 bases and the J gene end by 3 bases; junction bases not matched to a gene: 7. This CDR3 is 15 amino acids long.

This sequence joins TRBV5-6 and TRBJ2-5; 15 nucleotides align to TRBD2. The assigned J gene may be wrong: the sequence end matches TRBJ2-7 better. CDR1 and CDR2 (germline): SGHDT, YYEEEE. This CDR3 comprises 18 residues. As DNA, the CDR3 is TGTGCCAGCAGTTTCATTGTGGGGACTAGCGGGGGGCTCGACGAGCAGTACTTC. Translating gives CASSFIVGTSGGLDEQYF.

The chain carries TRBV7-6 and TRBJ2-7, with D perhaps given as TRBD1 or TRBD2 (5 bases each). This CDR3 is built from 15 residues. Germline-derived CDR1 and CDR2 are SGHVS and FNYEAQ. Trimming stripped 5 bases from V and 2 bases from J, with 16 bases between. CDR3 bases: TGTGCCAGCAGCATATCCGGGACGGATGCCTACGAGCAGTACTTC. It codes for CASSISGTDAYEQYF.

This clone was seen a few times. The chain uses TRBV4-2 and TRBJ2-7; 9 bases align to TRBD1. CDR1 LGHNA and CDR2 YNFKEQ come from the germline V gene. The CDR3 is 15 amino acids. V lost 1 base and J lost 3; bases outside the gene matches: 4. The CDR3 DNA sequence: TGTGCCAGCAGCCAAGGGACAGGGGACGTCTACGAGCAGTACTTC. It yields the protein CASSQGTGDVYEQYF.

The table lists this clone with a few counts. At one end, the junction sequence differs from germline, possibly due to a read error. The chain joins TRBV6-4 to TRBJ1-2; 7 nucleotides agree with TRBD1. Germline V CDR1 and CDR2: MRHNA, SNTAGT. This CDR3 is built from 15 residues. CDR3 in DNA: TGTGCCAGCAGTTACTCTACAGGGGTCCCCAGTGGCTACACCTTC. This translates into CASSYSTGVPSGYTF.

The chain carries TRBV30 and TRBJ2-7; 11 positions agree with TRBD1. Unmatched junction bases numbered 5, after V lost 3 bases and J lost 4 bases. CDR3 size: 14 residues. Germline V CDR1 and CDR2: GTSNPN, SVGIG (reference sequence). The CDR3 here is CAWSPGTGGYEQYF. In DNA form, the CDR3 reads TGTGCCTGGAGCCCCGGGACAGGGGGGTACGAGCAGTACTTC. The full variable domain, in which reference TRBV30 and TRBJ2-7 provide the parts outside the CDR3, is SQTIHQWPATLVQPVGSPLSLECTVEGTSNPNLYWYRQAAGRGLQLLFYSVGIGQISSEVPQNLSASRPQDRQFILSSKKLLLSDSGFYLCAWSPGTGGYEQYFGPGTRLTVT.

V and J are TRBV9 and TRBJ2-1; 14 bases line up with TRBD2. After removal of 3 bases from V and 12 bases from J, the junction contained 11 bases not matched to a gene. Germline-derived CDR1 and CDR2 are SGDLS and YYNGEE. The CDR3 is made up of 16 amino acids. The CDR3 DNA reads TGTGCCAGCAGCGCCGGGACTAGCGGGAGCGATTTAGGGCAGTTCTTC. Its protein product is CASSAGTSGSDLGQFF.

V usage is TRBV4-2 and J usage is TRBJ2-1, with D possibly being TRBD2 (5 bases). The germline V gene has CDR1 LGHNA and CDR2 YNFKEQ. The CDR3 spans 16 residues. V lost 0 bases to trimming and J lost 2 bases, with 11 bases between them. CDR3 region: CASSQDSGAAYNEQFF. In DNA, the CDR3 is TGTGCCAGCAGCCAAGATAGTGGAGCGGCCTACAATGAGCAGTTCTTC.

The V gene is TRBV5-8, the J gene TRBJ2-1; maybe TRBD2 (5 bases). Germline-derived CDR1 and CDR2 are SGHTS and YDEGEE. Trimming shortened V by 0 bases and J by 3 bases, and 10 bases separated the two germline ends. This CDR3 is built from 15 residues. For the CDR3, the DNA is TGTGCCAGCAGCTTGGTTGGCGGGTACTACAATGAGCAGTTCTTC. The encoded protein is CASSLVGGYYNEQFF.

This clone came up a few times. The J gene is TRBJ2-2, the V gene TRBV4-1, with 9 bases fitting TRBD1. Germline V gene lookup returns CDR1 MGHRA and CDR2 YSYEKL. Trimming removed 1 base from V and 6 bases from J; junction bases left unmatched: 9. CDR3 length: 17 residues. The CDR3 protein is CASSQVGTGILAGELFF. CDR3 in DNA: TGCGCCAGCAGCCAAGTTGGGACAGGGATTCTCGCCGGGGAGCTGTTTTTT.

There are a few counts of this clone. V is TRBV28 and J is TRBJ2-2, with D possibly being TRBD1 (6 bases). Per the germline V gene, CDR1 is MDHEN and CDR2 is SYDVKM. This CDR3 comprises 16 residues. V was trimmed by 3 bases and J by 4 bases, leaving 15 bases between them. The CDR3 DNA is TGTGCCAGCAGTTTTGTCCCCGGACAGCGCACCGGGGAGCTGTTTTTT. Residues: CASSFVPGQRTGELFF.

This clone has a single count. The V and J genes are TRBV7-8 and TRBJ2-3; D ambiguous. The CDR3 contains 14 residues. V was trimmed by 5 bases and J by 0 bases, leaving 9 bases between them. CDR1 is SGHVS, CDR2 FQNEAQ, per germline. The CDR3 DNA follows: TGTGCCAGCAGCGTCTCCGCAAGCACAGATACGCAGTATTTT. This translates into CASSVSASTDTQYF.

The chain uses TRBV10-3 and TRBJ1-2; D gene ambiguous. CDR1 is ENHRY and CDR2 is SYGVKD in the germline V gene. The germline V and J ends were trimmed by 2 bases and 0 bases, with 7 bases remaining between them. The CDR3 runs 14 residues. The CDR3 protein is CAISESPANYGYTF. CDR3 nucleotides: TGTGCCATCAGTGAGAGTCCCGCTAACTATGGCTACACCTTC.

This rearrangement joins TRBV2 to TRBJ2-1; 8 bases agree with TRBD2. Per the germline V gene, CDR1 is SNHLY and CDR2 is FYNNEI. J gave up 2 bases and V 1 base, and 1 base lay outside the gene matches. This CDR3 region has 15 residues. The CDR3 sequence: CASSEGSGAYNEQFF. CDR3 coding DNA: TGTGCCAGCAGTGAAGGTAGCGGGGCCTACAATGAGCAGTTCTTC. Full variable domain (outside the CDR3, taken from reference TRBV2 and TRBJ2-1): EPEVTQTPSHQVTQMGQEVILRCVPISNHLYFYWYRQILGQKVEFLVSFYNNEISEKSEIFDDQFSVERPDGSNFTLKIRSTKLEDSAMYFCASSEGSGAYNEQFFGPGTRLTVL.

Turning to this clone: Germline is not matched at one junction end, which may reflect a read error. J is TRBJ2-3 and V is TRBV4-2, with D possibly matching TRBD1 (5 bases). CDR3 length equals 15 residues. Germline V gene data show CDR1 as LGHNA and CDR2 as YNFKEQ. CDR3 coding DNA: TGTGCCAGCAGCCAAGATCAGGGATACACAGATACGCTGTATTTT. Its protein product is CASSQDQGYTDTLYF.

The chain joins TRBV7-9 to TRBJ1-3, with unresolved D. The germline V gene has CDR1 SEHNR and CDR2 FQNEAQ (reference sequence). V dropped 5 bases and J dropped 4 bases, with 15 bases sitting between them. The CDR3 spans 15 residues. Written as DNA, the CDR3 is TGTGCCAGCAGCGACACCCGGGAGCCAGGAAACACCATATATTTT. Residues: CASSDTREPGNTIYF.

The chain combines TRBV30 with TRBJ1-4; possibly TRBD1 for D (6 bases). This CDR3 is built from 16 residues. V was trimmed by 3 bases and J by 8 bases, leaving 22 bases between them. CDR1 and CDR2 from the germline V gene are GTSNPN and SVGIG (reference sequence). Written as DNA, the CDR3 is TGTGCCTGGAGCCACCAGATGATGGGGGCAGGCGAAAAACTGTTTTTT. Translation: CAWSHQMMGAGEKLFF.

This clone was observed a few times. CDR3 loop: CASSGQGYNSPLHF. CDR3 nucleotides: TGTGCCAGCAGTGGACAGGGGTATAATTCACCCCTCCACTTT. The chain recombines TRBV28 with TRBJ1-6, with TRBD1 matching over 9 bases. With V trimmed by 5 bases and J by 4 bases, 0 bases remained unmatched. The CDR3 sequence is 14 residues long. Germline CDR1 MDHEN, CDR2 SYDVKM. Using reference TRBV28 and TRBJ1-6 for the parts outside the CDR3, the full variable domain is DVKVTQSSRYLVKRTGEKVFLECVQDMDHENMFWYRQDPGLGLRLIYFSYDVKMKEKGDIPEGYSVSREKKERFSLILESASTNQTSMYLCASSGQGYNSPLHFGNGTRLTVT.

Comment on this clone: Distinct nucleotide sequences in the sample also encode this CDR3. The chain combines TRBV7-2 with TRBJ2-2; D not resolved. The germline V gene encodes CDR1 SGHTA and CDR2 FQGNSA. V was clipped by 5 bases and J by 0 bases, with 7 bases between them. The CDR3 is 14 residues long. The CDR3 DNA reads TGTGCCAGCAGCCTCGCCCCGAACACCGGGGAGCTGTTTTTT. It translates to CASSLAPNTGELFF.

The chain couples TRBV4-3 to TRBJ2-1; 8 nucleotides agree with TRBD2. CDR1 and CDR2 (germline): LGHNA, YSLEER. Unmatched junction bases numbered 5, after V lost 5 bases and J lost 2 bases. CDR3 length: 15 residues. The CDR3 DNA reads as TGCGCCAGCAGCTCTTCAGCGGGGGCCTACAATGAGCAGTTCTTC. This sequence encodes CASSSSAGAYNEQFF.

The rearrangement uses TRBV9 and TRBJ2-7; TRBD1 is a possible D gene (5 bases). The CDR3 loop spans 16 amino acids. V lost 4 bases and J 2 bases, leaving 19 bases between the germline ends. Germline CDR1 and CDR2: SGDLS and YYNGEE. The CDR3 DNA sequence: TGTGCCAGCAGCTTCAAGGTGTCCAGGGCAACCTACGAGCAGTACTTC. Translated, it gives CASSFKVSRATYEQYF.

The chain employs TRBV4-2 and TRBJ1-1; 11 bases are shared with TRBD1. CDR3 size: 14 residues. Germline loops: CDR1 LGHNA, CDR2 YNFKEQ. V was clipped by 5 bases and J by 6 bases; unmatched bases: 5. As DNA, the CDR3 is TGTGCCAGCAGCTTGATGGGACAGGGGGCTGAAGCTTTCTTT. This gives the protein CASSLMGQGAEAFF.

The chain has TRBV7-9 and TRBJ2-1; 14 bases are a match to TRBD2. Germline V gene lookup returns CDR1 SEHNR and CDR2 FQNEAQ (reference sequence). Trimming removed 4 bases from V and 4 bases from J; junction bases left unmatched: 12. This CDR3 has 19 amino acids. The CDR3 DNA sequence: TGTGCCAGCAGCTCCATACCCGGGACTAGCGGGAGTGCGTACAATGAGCAGTTCTTC. The encoded protein is CASSSIPGTSGSAYNEQFF.

The chain uses TRBV5-5 and TRBJ1-2, with D hard to call. V lost 1 base and J lost 5, with 9 bases in between. Germline values: CDR1 SGHKS, CDR2 YYEKEE (reference sequence). The CDR3 extends over 13 amino acids. The DNA of the CDR3 is TGTGCCAGCAGCTTGTTTTCGGGATATGGCTACACCTTC. Protein product: CASSLFSGYGYTF.

The gene calls are TRBV28 and TRBJ2-5, with D tentatively TRBD1 or TRBD2 (5 bases each). This CDR3 has 12 amino acids. Germline CDR1 reads MDHEN; CDR2 reads SYDVKM. With 8 bases removed from V and 5 bases from J, the gap between germline ends came to 12 bases. The CDR3 here is CASEGNSETQYF. The CDR3 DNA is TGTGCCAGCGAGGGGAATTCGGAGACCCAGTACTTC.

The V and J genes are TRBV4-1 and TRBJ2-4; TRBD1 matches 9 bases. V shed 3 bases and J 5 bases; nucleotides not matched to a gene: 5. Germline CDR1 reads MGHRA; CDR2 reads YSYEKL. The CDR3 loop spans 15 amino acids. This CDR3 is CASSQGWTGENIQYF. The CDR3 bases are TGCGCCAGCAGCCAGGGATGGACAGGGGAAAACATTCAGTACTTC.

The gene calls are TRBV5-6 and TRBJ1-2, with 7 nucleotides matching TRBD1. Germline lookup yields CDR1 SGHDT and CDR2 YYEEEE. This CDR3 is 16 amino acids long. The V segment lost 0 bases and the J segment 7 bases; nucleotides outside the gene matches: 12. CDR3 in DNA: TGTGCCAGCAGCTTGGCGGGGATGGAGGGGGCGCGTGGCTACACCTTC. Translated: CASSLAGMEGARGYTF.

This clone was recorded a few times. The V and J genes are TRBV5-3 and TRBJ2-7; 8 nucleotides line up with TRBD1. TRBV5-3 is identified as an open reading frame with a role that is uncertain. The CDR3 is made up of 14 amino acids. With V trimmed by 4 bases and J by 7 bases, 10 bases remained unmatched. DNA for the CDR3: TGTGCCAGAAGCCCGGACAGGGAGCGTCGAGAGCAGTACTTC. Amino acid sequence: CARSPDRERREQYF.

This clone was recorded once. The chain recombines TRBV7-8 with TRBJ2-1; 11 positions agree with TRBD1. Germline V gene lookup returns CDR1 SGHVS and CDR2 FQNEAQ. V was clipped by 2 bases and J by 2 bases; unmatched bases: 5. CDR3 length: 17 residues. The CDR3 spells CASSLPGTGGTYNEQFF. In DNA, the CDR3 is TGTGCCAGCAGCTTACCGGGGACAGGGGGGACCTACAATGAGCAGTTCTTC. The whole variable domain, remainder taken from reference TRBV7-8 and TRBJ2-1, is GAGVSQSPRYKVAKRGQDVALRCDPISGHVSLFWYQQALGQGPEFLTYFQNEAQLDKSGLPSDRFFAERPEGSVSTLKIQRTQQEDSAVYLCASSLPGTGGTYNEQFFGPGTRLTVL.